This T cell receptor beta chain was retrieved from a study of T cell responses to AZD1222 COVID-19 vaccine. General study results and limits: Close to half of all spike-specific TCRs reportedly target regions of the variants that are unmutated. The sample set comprised mostly white British donors with more females, and clonal diversity was possibly underestimated. Regions 160-218 and 743-854 held dominance among vaccine-associated CD4 TCRs, which spanned spike.

Germline V gives CDR1 SGHRS, CDR2 YFSETQ. This CDR3 region has 16 residues. Losses at the gene ends were 1 base for V and 5 bases for J; bases not matched to a gene: 9. Profiling relied on immunoSEQ multiplex PCR, and the TCRdb table lists in-frame clones only, not all of them. Among over 95,000 clones listed, about nine tenths were seen once. On this clone itself: Its antigen is as yet unknown.

Pooled samples include second doses given at about 4 or 12 weeks. The genes are TRBV5-1 and TRBJ1-2; 9 nucleotides agree with TRBD1. The origin of this receptor is an adult who received the AZD1222 COVID-19 vaccine. Material: peripheral blood, obtained 28 days after the second AZD1222 dose. Written as DNA, the CDR3 is TGCGCCAGCAGCTTGATCCCGGGACAGGGAACGTATGGCTACACCTTC. It is translated as CASSLIPGQGTYGYTF.